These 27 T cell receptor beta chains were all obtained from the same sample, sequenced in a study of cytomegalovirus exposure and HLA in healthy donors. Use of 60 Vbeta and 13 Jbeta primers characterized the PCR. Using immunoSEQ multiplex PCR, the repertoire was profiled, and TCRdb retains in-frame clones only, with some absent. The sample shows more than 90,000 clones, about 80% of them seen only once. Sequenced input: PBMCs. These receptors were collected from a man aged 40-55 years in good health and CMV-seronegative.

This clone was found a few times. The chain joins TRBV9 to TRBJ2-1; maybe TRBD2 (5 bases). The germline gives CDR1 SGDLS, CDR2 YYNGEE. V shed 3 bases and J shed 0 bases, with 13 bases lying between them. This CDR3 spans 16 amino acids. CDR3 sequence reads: CASSATNTGSYNEQFF. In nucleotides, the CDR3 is TGTGCCAGCAGCGCGACTAACACGGGCTCCTACAATGAGCAGTTCTTC.

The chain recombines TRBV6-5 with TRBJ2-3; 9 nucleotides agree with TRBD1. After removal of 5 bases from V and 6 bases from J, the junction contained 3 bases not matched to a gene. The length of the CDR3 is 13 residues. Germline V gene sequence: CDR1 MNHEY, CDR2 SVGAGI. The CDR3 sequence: CASSTQGADTQYF. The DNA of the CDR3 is TGTGCCAGCAGTACACAGGGGGCGGATACGCAGTATTTT.

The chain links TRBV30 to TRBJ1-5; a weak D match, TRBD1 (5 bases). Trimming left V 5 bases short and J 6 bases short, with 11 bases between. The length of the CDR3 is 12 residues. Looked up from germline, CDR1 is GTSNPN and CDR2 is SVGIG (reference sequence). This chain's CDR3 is CAWDQGGQPQHF. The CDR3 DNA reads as TGTGCCTGGGACCAGGGCGGTCAGCCCCAGCATTTT. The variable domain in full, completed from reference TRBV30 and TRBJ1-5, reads SQTIHQWPATLVQPVGSPLSLECTVEGTSNPNLYWYRQAAGRGLQLLFYSVGIGQISSEVPQNLSASRPQDRQFILSSKKLLLSDSGFYLCAWDQGGQPQHFGDGTRLSIL.

The CDR3 loop is CASSLATGVGDEQFF. In DNA, the CDR3 is TGTGCCAGCAGCTTAGCGACAGGGGTTGGCGATGAGCAGTTCTTC. This rearrangement joins TRBV7-9 to TRBJ2-1, with 8 bases lining up with TRBD1. Unmatched junction bases numbered 6, after V lost 0 bases and J lost 8 bases. Germline V gives CDR1 SEHNR, CDR2 FQNEAQ (reference sequence). The CDR3 covers 15 residues. Full variable domain (outside the CDR3, taken from reference TRBV7-9 and TRBJ2-1): DTGVSQNPRHKITKRGQNVTFRCDPISEHNRLYWYRQTLGQGPEFLTYFQNEAQLEKSRLLSDRFSAERPKGSFSTLEIQRTEQGDSAMYLCASSLATGVGDEQFFGPGTRLTVL.

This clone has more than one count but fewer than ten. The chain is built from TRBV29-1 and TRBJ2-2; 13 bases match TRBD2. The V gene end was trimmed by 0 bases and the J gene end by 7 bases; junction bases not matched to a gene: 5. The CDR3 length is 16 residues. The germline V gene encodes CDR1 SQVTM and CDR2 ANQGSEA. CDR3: CSVEDGLAGVGGELFF. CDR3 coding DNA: TGCAGCGTTGAAGACGGACTAGCGGGGGTGGGCGGGGAGCTGTTTTTT.

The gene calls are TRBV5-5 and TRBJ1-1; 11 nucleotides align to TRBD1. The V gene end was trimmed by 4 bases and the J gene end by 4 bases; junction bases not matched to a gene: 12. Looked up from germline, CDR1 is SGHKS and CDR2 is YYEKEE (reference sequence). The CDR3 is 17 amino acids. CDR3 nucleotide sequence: TGTGCCAGCAGCCGGGGGACAGGGGGGAGCGGGGGCACTGAAGCTTTCTTT. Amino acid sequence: CASSRGTGGSGGTEAFF.

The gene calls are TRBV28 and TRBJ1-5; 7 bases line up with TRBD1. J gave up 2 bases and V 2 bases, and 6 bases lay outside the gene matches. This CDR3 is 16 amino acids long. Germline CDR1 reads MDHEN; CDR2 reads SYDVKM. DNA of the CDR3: TGTGCCAGCAGTTTAAGGGACAGTTCGGGCAATCAGCCCCAGCATTTT. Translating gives CASSLRDSSGNQPQHF.

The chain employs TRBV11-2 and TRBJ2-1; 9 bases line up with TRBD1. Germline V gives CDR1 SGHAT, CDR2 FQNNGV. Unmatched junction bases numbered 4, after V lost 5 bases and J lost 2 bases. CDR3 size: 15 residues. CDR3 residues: CASSQQGAPYNEQFF. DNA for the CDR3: TGTGCCAGCAGCCAACAGGGGGCCCCCTACAATGAGCAGTTCTTC.

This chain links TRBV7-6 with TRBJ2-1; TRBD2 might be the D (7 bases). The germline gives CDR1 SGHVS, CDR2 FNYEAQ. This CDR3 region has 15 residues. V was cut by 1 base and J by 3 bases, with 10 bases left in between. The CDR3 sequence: CASSLGGGYYNEQFF. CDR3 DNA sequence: TGTGCCAGCAGCTTAGGGGGGGGCTACTACAATGAGCAGTTCTTC.

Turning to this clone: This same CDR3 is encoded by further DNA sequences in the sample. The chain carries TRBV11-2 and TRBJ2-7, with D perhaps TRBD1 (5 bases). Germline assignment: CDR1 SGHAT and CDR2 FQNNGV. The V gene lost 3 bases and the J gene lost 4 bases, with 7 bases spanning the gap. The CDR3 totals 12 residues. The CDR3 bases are TGTGCCAGCAGCTTCCAGGGTTACGAGCAGTACTTC. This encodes CASSFQGYEQYF.

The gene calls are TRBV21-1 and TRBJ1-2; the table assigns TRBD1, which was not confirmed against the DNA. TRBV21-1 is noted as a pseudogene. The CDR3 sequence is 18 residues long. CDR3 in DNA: TGTGCCAGCAGCAAAGAAACCAGGGACAGGGCGGCGAACTATGGCTACACCTTC. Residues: CASSKETRDRAANYGYTF.

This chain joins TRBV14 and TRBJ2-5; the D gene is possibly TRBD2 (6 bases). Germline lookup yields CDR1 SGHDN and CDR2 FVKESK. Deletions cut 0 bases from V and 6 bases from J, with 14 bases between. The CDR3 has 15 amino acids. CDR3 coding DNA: TGTGCCAGCAGCCAAGAGGGACTCCCCATCAAGACCCAGTACTTC. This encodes CASSQEGLPIKTQYF.

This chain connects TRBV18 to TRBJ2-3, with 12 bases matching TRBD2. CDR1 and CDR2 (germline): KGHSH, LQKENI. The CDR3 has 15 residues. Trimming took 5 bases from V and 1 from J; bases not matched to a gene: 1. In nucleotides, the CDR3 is TGTGCCAGCTCATGGACTAGCGGGGGCACAGATACGCAGTATTTT. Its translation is CASSWTSGGTDTQYF.

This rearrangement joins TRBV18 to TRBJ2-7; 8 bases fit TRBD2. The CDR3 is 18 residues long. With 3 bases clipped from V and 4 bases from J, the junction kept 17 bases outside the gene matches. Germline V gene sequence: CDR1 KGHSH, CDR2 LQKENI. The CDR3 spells CASSPTGSGDGAPYEQYF. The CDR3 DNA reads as TGTGCCAGCTCACCCACGGGTAGCGGGGACGGCGCCCCGTACGAGCAGTACTTC.

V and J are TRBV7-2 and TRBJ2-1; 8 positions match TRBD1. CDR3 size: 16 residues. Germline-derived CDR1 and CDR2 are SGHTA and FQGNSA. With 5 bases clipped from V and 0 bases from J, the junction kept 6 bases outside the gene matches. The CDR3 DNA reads TGTGCCAGCAGCCGAGGACAGGGCAGCTCCTACAATGAGCAGTTCTTC. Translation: CASSRGQGSSYNEQFF.

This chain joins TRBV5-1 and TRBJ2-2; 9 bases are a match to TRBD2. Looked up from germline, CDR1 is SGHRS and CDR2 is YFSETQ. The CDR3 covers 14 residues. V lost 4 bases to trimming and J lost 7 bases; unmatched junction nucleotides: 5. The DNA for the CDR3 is TGCGCCAGCAGCAGGACTAGCGAGGGCGGGGAGCTGTTTTTT. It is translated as CASSRTSEGGELFF. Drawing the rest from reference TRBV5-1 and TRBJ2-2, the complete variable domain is KAGVTQTPRYLIKTRGQQVTLSCSPISGHRSVSWYQQTPGQGLQFLFEYFSETQRNKGNFPGRFSGRQFSNSRSEMNVSTLELGDSALYLCASSRTSEGGELFFGEGSRLTVL.

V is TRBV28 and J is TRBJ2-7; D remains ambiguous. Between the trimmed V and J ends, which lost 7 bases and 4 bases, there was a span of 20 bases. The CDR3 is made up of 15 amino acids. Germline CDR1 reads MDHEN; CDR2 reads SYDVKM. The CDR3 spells CASTPLGTTAYEQYF. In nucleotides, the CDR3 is TGTGCCAGCACCCCGCTTGGCACGACTGCGTACGAGCAGTACTTC.

CDR3: CASSLDRGPVGTQYF. Here the CDR3 DNA reads TGCGCCAGCAGCCTAGACAGGGGCCCGGTGGGTACGCAGTATTTT. The genes are TRBV4-3 and TRBJ2-3, with TRBD1 identical over 8 bases. J gave up 8 bases and V 4 bases, and 11 bases lay outside the gene matches. The CDR3 has 15 residues. Germline-derived CDR1 and CDR2 are LGHNA and YSLEER.

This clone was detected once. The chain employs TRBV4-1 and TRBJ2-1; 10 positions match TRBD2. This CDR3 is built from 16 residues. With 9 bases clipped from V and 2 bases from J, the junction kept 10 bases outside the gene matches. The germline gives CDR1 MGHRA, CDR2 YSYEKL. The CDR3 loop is CASSGSLAGAYNEQFF. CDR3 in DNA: TGCGCCAGTAGCGGGTCCCTAGCGGGAGCCTACAATGAGCAGTTCTTC.

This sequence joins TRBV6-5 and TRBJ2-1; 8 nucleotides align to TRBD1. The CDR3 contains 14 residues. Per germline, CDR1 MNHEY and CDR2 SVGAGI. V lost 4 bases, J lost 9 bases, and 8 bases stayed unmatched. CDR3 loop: CASSSDREVTEQFF. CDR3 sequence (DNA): TGTGCCAGCAGTTCGGACAGGGAGGTAACTGAGCAGTTCTTC.

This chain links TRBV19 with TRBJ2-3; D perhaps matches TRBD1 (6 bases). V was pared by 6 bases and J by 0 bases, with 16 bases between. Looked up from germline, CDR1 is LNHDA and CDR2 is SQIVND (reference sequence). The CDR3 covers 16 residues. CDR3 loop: CASSNSRGSSTDTQYF. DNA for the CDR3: TGTGCCAGTAGCAATAGTAGGGGGTCTAGCACAGATACGCAGTATTTT.

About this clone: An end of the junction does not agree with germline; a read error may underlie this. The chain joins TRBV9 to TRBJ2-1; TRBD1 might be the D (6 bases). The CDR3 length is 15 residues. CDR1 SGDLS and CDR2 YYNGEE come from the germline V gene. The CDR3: CAGSVGGQNYNEQFF. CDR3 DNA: TGTGCCGGCAGCGTAGGGGGACAAAACTACAATGAGCAGTTCTTC.

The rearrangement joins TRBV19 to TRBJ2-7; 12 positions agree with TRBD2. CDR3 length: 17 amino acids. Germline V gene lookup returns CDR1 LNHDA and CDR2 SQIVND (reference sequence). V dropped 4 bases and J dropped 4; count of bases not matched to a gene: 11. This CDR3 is CASSTQTSGRGSYEQYF. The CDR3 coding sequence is TGTGCCAGTAGTACCCAGACTAGCGGGAGAGGGTCGTACGAGCAGTACTTC.

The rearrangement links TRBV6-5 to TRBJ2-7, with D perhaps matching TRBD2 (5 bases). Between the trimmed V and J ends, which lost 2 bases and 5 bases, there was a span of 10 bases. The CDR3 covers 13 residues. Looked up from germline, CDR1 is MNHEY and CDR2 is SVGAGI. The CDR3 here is CASSYDLGDEQYF. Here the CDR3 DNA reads TGTGCCAGCAGTTACGACCTCGGGGACGAGCAGTACTTC.

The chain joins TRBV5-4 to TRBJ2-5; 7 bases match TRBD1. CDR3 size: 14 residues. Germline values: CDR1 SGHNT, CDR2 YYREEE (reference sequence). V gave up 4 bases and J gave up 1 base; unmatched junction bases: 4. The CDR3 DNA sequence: TGTGCCAGCAGCCGGAACAGGGGCCAAGAGACCCAGTACTTC. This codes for CASSRNRGQETQYF.

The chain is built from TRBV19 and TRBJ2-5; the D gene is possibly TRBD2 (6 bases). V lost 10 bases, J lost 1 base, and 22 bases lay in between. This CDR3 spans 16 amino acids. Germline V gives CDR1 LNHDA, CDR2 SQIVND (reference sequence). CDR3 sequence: CATKGGEGSLQETQYF. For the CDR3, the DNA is TGTGCCACCAAAGGAGGGGAAGGGTCCCTCCAAGAGACCCAGTACTTC.

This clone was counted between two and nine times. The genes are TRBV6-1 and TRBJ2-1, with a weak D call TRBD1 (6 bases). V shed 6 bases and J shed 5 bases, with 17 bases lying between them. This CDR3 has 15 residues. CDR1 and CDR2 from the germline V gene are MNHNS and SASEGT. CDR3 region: CASREFRDTDNEQFF. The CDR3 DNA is TGTGCCAGCAGGGAGTTCCGGGACACTGACAATGAGCAGTTCTTC.